Only a few counts were recorded for the clone carrying this T cell receptor beta chain. The source of the sample is a study of T cells after yellow fever vaccination. This CDR3 has 18 amino acids. Germline V gene data show CDR1 as MGHRA and CDR2 as YSYEKL. V was clipped by 4 bases and J by 4 bases; unmatched bases: 16. TCRdb itself ran the 5' RACE reads through MiXCR, one entry per CDR3 protein. Here the sample spans some 300,000 distinct CDR3 sequences, 3% to 4.5% being singletons. The V gene is TRBV4-1, the J gene TRBJ1-2; 9 positions agree with TRBD1. This receptor was identified in a man in his late teens or twenties who received the YFV17D yellow fever vaccine. Sequencing was performed on PBMCs, taken on the day of the yellow fever booster vaccination. The CDR3 spells CASSLNTGRTGVVYGYTF. CDR3 bases: TGCGCCAGCAGCCTAAATACTGGGCGGACAGGGGTTGTCTATGGCTACACCTTC.